This TCR beta chain stems from a study of OX40 agonist ivuxolimab in advanced cancers. Study overall: The study treated patients with ivuxolimab, an agonistic anti-OX40 (CD134) antibody. A male proportion of 70% to 90% was recorded, with mean age approximately 60 years and range 23 to 79. Study-wide points: Normalized T-cell clonal expansion was also low in some nonresponders.

Only in-frame clones appear in the TCRdb table, and some are missing; sequencing was by immunoSEQ multiplex PCR. Among some 73,000 clones listed, 75% to 90% were seen once. The count of this clone is one. The antigen remains unidentified. One end of the junction fails to match germline, which may point to a read error. In germline, CDR1 is MNHEY, CDR2 SVGAGI. The CDR3 extends over 13 amino acids. This receptor was obtained from an adult with an advanced solid tumor such as melanoma, head and neck, liver or kidney cancer. The genes are TRBV6-5 and TRBJ2-1; 10 positions match TRBD2. This sample comprised CD4+ or CD8+ T cells sorted from blood, obtained in a trial of the OX40 agonist ivuxolimab. For the CDR3, the DNA is TGTGCCAGCAGTAAGCGGGAGGGCCAACACTTCCTCTTC. This translates into CASSKREGQHFLF.